This is a list of T cell receptor beta chains from one sample in a study of blood T cell repertoires in COVID-19. The protocol was immunoSEQ multiplex PCR, while the TCRdb copy is restricted to in-frame clones and leaves out a portion. This table has around 85,000 clones, about 82% appearing once. The sequencing input was peripheral blood. The receptors come from a middle-aged man with active COVID-19. CDR3s include the opening cysteine and the closing phenylalanine or tryptophan. The D gene is left open where the match is weak. Rows may omit the clone size; those that give it use once, few, many or a size class.

D,size,V,J,CDR3,DNA
NA,NA,TRBV7-9,TRBJ2-1,CASSPVPRATYNEQFF,TGTGCCAGCAGCCCCGTTCCCAGGGCCACCTACAATGAGCAGTTCTTC
NA,NA,TRBV5-6,TRBJ1-2,CASSFWSLKGQLRHGYTF,TGTGCCAGCAGCTTTTGGTCTCTTAAGGGACAACTACGCCATGGCTACACCTTC
TRBD2,NA,TRBV14,TRBJ2-6,CASSQDVASGRVSGANVLTF,TGTGCCAGCAGCCAAGATGTGGCTAGCGGGAGGGTATCTGGGGCCAACGTCCTGACTTTC
TRBD1,NA,TRBV24-1,TRBJ2-1,CATSDSGTGPPYNEQFF,TGTGCCACCAGTGATTCCGGGACAGGTCCCCCTTACAATGAGCAGTTCTTC
NA,once,TRBV3-1/TRBV3-2,TRBJ2-7,CASSVIGAGEQYF,TGTGCCAGCAGCGTCATTGGGGCCGGCGAGCAGTACTTC
TRBD1,NA,TRBV18,TRBJ2-1,CASSRDRGYNEQFF,TGTGCCAGCTCTCGGGACAGGGGGTACAATGAGCAGTTCTTC
NA,NA,TRBV4-3,TRBJ2-7,CASSQGGGHSYEQYF,TGCGCCAGCAGCCAAGGCGGGGGCCACTCCTACGAGCAGTACTTC
TRBD1,NA,TRBV4-2,TRBJ1-2,CASSQDSRQGAGGYTF,TGTGCCAGCAGCCAAGACTCTCGGCAGGGGGCGGGGGGCTACACCTTC
NA,once,TRBV7-9,TRBJ2-7,CASSPYTEQYF,TGTGCCAGCAGCCCTTACACCGAGCAGTACTTC
NA,NA,TRBV20-1,TRBJ2-7,CSAREAHEQYF,TGCAGTGCTAGAGAGGCCCACGAGCAGTACTTC
NA,NA,TRBV28,TRBJ1-6,CASSPAGITNSPLHF,TGTGCCAGCAGCCCAGCCGGGATTACGAATTCACCCCTCCACTTT
TRBD1,NA,TRBV2,TRBJ2-5,CASSGPKSGQGETQYF,TGTGCCAGCAGTGGACCCAAATCGGGACAGGGGGAGACCCAGTACTTC
NA,NA,TRBV28,TRBJ1-1,CASSPLKQGNTEAFF,TGTGCCAGCAGTCCCCTGAAACAGGGGAACACTGAAGCTTTCTTT
NA,once,TRBV6-2/TRBV6-3,TRBJ1-2,CASSYPANYGYTF,TGTGCCAGCAGTTATCCAGCTAACTATGGCTACACCTTC
NA,NA,TRBV4-1,TRBJ2-3,CASSRQAGPVTGADTQYF,TGCGCCAGCAGCCGTCAGGCGGGACCGGTAACCGGGGCAGATACGCAGTATTTT
NA,NA,TRBV12-3/TRBV12-4,TRBJ1-2,CASSPVPPHGYTF,TGTGCCAGCAGCCCCGTCCCCCCCCATGGCTACACCTTC